These 26 T cell receptor beta chains were sequenced from one sample in a study of blood T cell repertoires in COVID-19. The table came from immunoSEQ multiplex PCR; TCRdb's copy has only in-frame clones and leaves some out. Among 95,000 to 150,000 clones listed, 60% to 85% were seen once. The sample consisted of peripheral blood. These receptors were obtained from a man in his 70s with acute or convalescent COVID-19.

The chain couples TRBV19 to TRBJ1-2; tentatively, D is TRBD1 (5 bases). Trimming shortened V by 9 bases and J by 2 bases, and 13 bases separated the two germline ends. Germline V gives CDR1 LNHDA, CDR2 SQIVND (reference sequence). CDR3 length equals 13 residues. CDR3 sequence: CASHWGVNYGYTF. The CDR3 region has the DNA TGTGCCAGCCATTGGGGGGTGAACTATGGCTACACCTTC.

The CDR3 DNA reads as TGTGCCACCAGCTCCCGACTAGCGGGGATGGATGAGCAGTTCTTC. It yields the protein CATSSRLAGMDEQFF. The chain joins TRBV15 to TRBJ2-1; 11 bases agree with TRBD2. Germline V lookup: CDR1 LNHNV, CDR2 YYDKDF (reference sequence). The V gene end was trimmed by 5 bases and the J gene end by 8 bases; junction bases not matched to a gene: 8. This CDR3 region has 15 residues.

J is TRBJ1-1 and V is TRBV24-1; the match to TRBD1 covers 12 bases. V lost 4 bases to trimming and J lost 6 bases; unmatched junction nucleotides: 5. Germline V lookup: CDR1 KGHDR, CDR2 SFDVKD. There are 15 residues in the CDR3. CDR3 loop: CATSDGTGGNAEAFF. The CDR3 region has the DNA TGTGCCACCAGTGACGGGACAGGGGGCAACGCTGAAGCTTTCTTT.

In its sample, this clone was seen a few times. The chain has TRBV19 and TRBJ1-2; D call uncertain. V lost 5 bases and J 0 bases, leaving 13 bases between the germline ends. This CDR3 region has 15 residues. Germline-derived CDR1 and CDR2 are LNHDA and SQIVND (reference sequence). CDR3 protein: CASSPYLAANYGYTF. The CDR3 DNA reads TGTGCCAGTAGTCCTTATCTCGCGGCTAACTATGGCTACACCTTC.

This chain uses TRBV19 with TRBJ2-1; 8 bases fit TRBD1. V lost 5 bases, J lost 4 bases, and 10 bases stayed unmatched. This CDR3 region has 16 residues. Germline V CDR1 and CDR2: LNHDA, SQIVND (reference sequence). The CDR3 reads CASSFRAGTGYNEQFF. DNA of the CDR3: TGTGCCAGTAGTTTTCGCGCCGGGACAGGATACAATGAGCAGTTCTTC.

This clone appeared once. V gene TRBV18 combines with J gene TRBJ1-5; 9 bases map to TRBD1. After removal of 3 bases from V and 3 bases from J, the junction contained 6 bases not matched to a gene. Per the germline V gene, CDR1 is KGHSH and CDR2 is LQKENI. CDR3 length: 16 amino acids. CDR3 protein: CASSPRTGVFNQPQHF. As DNA, the CDR3 is TGTGCCAGCTCACCCAGGACAGGGGTCTTCAATCAGCCCCAGCATTTT. Combining the CDR3 with reference TRBV18 and TRBJ1-5 gives the whole variable domain NAGVMQNPRHLVRRRGQEARLRCSPMKGHSHVYWYRQLPEEGLKFMVYLQKENIIDESGMPKERFSAEFPKEGPSILRIQQVVRGDSAAYFCASSPRTGVFNQPQHFGDGTRLSIL.

The chain combines TRBV7-7 with TRBJ2-1; D ambiguous. Germline V CDR1 and CDR2: SSHAT, FNYEAQ (reference sequence). The CDR3 has 13 amino acids. With 1 base removed from V and 6 bases from J, the gap between germline ends came to 7 bases. The CDR3 spells CASSLDSSNEQFF. The DNA for the CDR3 is TGTGCCAGCAGCTTAGATAGCTCCAATGAGCAGTTCTTC.

The genes are TRBV4-2 and TRBJ1-1; no reliable D call. The CDR3 totals 15 residues. V lost 1 base, J lost 5 bases, and 14 bases lay in between. Looked up from germline, CDR1 is LGHNA and CDR2 is YNFKEQ. The CDR3 region is CASSQVGRVYTEAFF. In DNA form, the CDR3 reads TGTGCCAGCAGCCAAGTGGGGAGGGTCTATACTGAAGCTTTCTTT.

V usage is TRBV3-1 (or the pseudogene TRBV3-2) and J usage is TRBJ2-5; D not resolved. This CDR3 has 14 residues. The ends were cut back, 3 bases at V and 5 bases at J, with 13 bases in the middle. Germline V gene data show CDR1 as LGHDT and CDR2 as YNNKEL (reference sequence). CDR3 nucleotide sequence: TGTGCCAGCAGCCAGACAATTACAAGGGAGACCCAGTACTTC. Translation: CASSQTITRETQYF.

The chain uses TRBV9 and TRBJ2-2; maybe TRBD1 (5 bases). CDR1 and CDR2 from the germline V gene are SGDLS and YYNGEE. The ends were cut back, 4 bases at V and 6 bases at J, with 13 bases in the middle. The CDR3 extends over 14 amino acids. The DNA for the CDR3 is TGTGCCAGCAGCTTAAACCAGGGATCCGGGGAGCTGTTTTTT. This encodes CASSLNQGSGELFF.

This clone is a singleton in its sample. This sequence joins TRBV12-5 and TRBJ1-4, with D possibly matching TRBD1 (6 bases). Germline CDR1 and CDR2: LGHNT and FRNRAP. V lost 3 bases and J 6 bases, leaving 11 bases between the germline ends. The CDR3 is 14 amino acids. The chain's CDR3 is CASGLRGGDEKLFF. CDR3 bases: TGTGCTAGTGGTTTAAGGGGGGGGGATGAAAAACTGTTTTTT. Full variable domain (remainder filled in from reference TRBV12-5 and TRBJ1-4): DARVTQTPRHKVTEMGQEVTMRCQPILGHNTVFWYRQTMMQGLELLAYFRNRAPLDDSGMPKDRFSAEMPDATLATLKIQPSEPRDSAVYFCASGLRGGDEKLFFGSGTQLSVL.

This clone was observed a handful of times. This sequence joins TRBV15 and TRBJ1-3; D is unclear. The germline CDR1 and CDR2 sequences are LNHNV and YYDKDF (reference sequence). The CDR3 loop spans 15 amino acids. Deletions cut 0 bases from V and 0 bases from J, with 6 bases between. The CDR3 here is CATSRDISSGNTIYF. CDR3 DNA sequence: TGTGCCACCAGCAGAGACATCAGCTCTGGAAACACCATATATTTT.

The rearrangement links TRBV4-3 to TRBJ1-2; 9 nucleotides align to TRBD1. Germline CDR1 is LGHNA and CDR2 is YSLEER. This CDR3 is built from 15 residues. J gave up 6 bases and V 3 bases, and 8 bases lay outside the gene matches. This chain's CDR3 is CASSHGNRGRDGYTF. CDR3 in DNA: TGCGCCAGCAGCCACGGCAACAGGGGGCGTGATGGCTACACCTTC.

Regarding this clone: Other DNA sequences in this specimen translate into the identical CDR3. The chain links TRBV5-5 to TRBJ1-5, with 8 nucleotides matching TRBD1. Losses at the gene ends were 0 bases for V and 7 bases for J; bases not matched to a gene: 6. Germline-derived CDR1 and CDR2 are SGHKS and YYEKEE (reference sequence). The CDR3 totals 15 residues. In nucleotides, the CDR3 is TGTGCCAGCAGCTTGGAGAGACAGGGGACGCAGCCCCAGCATTTT. Translation gives CASSLERQGTQPQHF.

A remark on this clone: The final CDR3 position lacks the conserved phenylalanine or tryptophan, pointing to a likely read error. The DNA is omitted, as the CDR3 cannot be located on it reliably, and the CDR3 follows TCRdb's listing. The chain uses TRBV20-1 and TRBJ2-3; TRBD2 reflects the table's D call only, with no check against the DNA. Germline lookup yields CDR1 DFQATT and CDR2 SNEGSKA (reference sequence). The CDR3 length equals 10 residues, ends included. CDR3 region: CSARDARTRN.

The V gene is TRBV9, the J gene TRBJ2-7; 10 nucleotides align to TRBD1. The CDR3 totals 14 residues. Per the germline V gene, CDR1 is SGDLS and CDR2 is YYNGEE. V shed 4 bases, J shed 6 bases, and the junction held 7 bases outside the gene matches. This chain's CDR3 is CASSYGTGAGEQYF. The DNA of the CDR3 is TGTGCCAGCAGCTACGGGACAGGGGCTGGCGAGCAGTACTTC.

J is TRBJ1-1 and V is TRBV7-2; 8 positions agree with TRBD1. This CDR3 comprises 13 residues. CDR1 and CDR2 (germline): SGHTA, FQGNSA. V was pared by 5 bases and J by 5 bases, with 4 bases of the junction left unmatched. In DNA form, the CDR3 reads TGTGCCAGCAGCGCGGACAGGGTGACTGAAGCTTTCTTT. This gives the protein CASSADRVTEAFF.

V and J are TRBV6-2 or TRBV6-3 and TRBJ2-7; 7 positions match TRBD1. Germline V gene data show CDR1 as MNHEY and CDR2 as SVGEGT. The CDR3 loop spans 15 amino acids. Unmatched junction bases numbered 6, after V lost 4 bases and J lost 0 bases. The CDR3 sequence: CASSWARDSSYEQYF. The CDR3 DNA reads TGTGCCAGCAGTTGGGCCCGGGACAGCTCCTACGAGCAGTACTTC.

The table lists this clone with a few counts. This sequence joins TRBV18 and TRBJ2-7; a possible D gene is TRBD1 (5 bases). V shed 3 bases and J shed 3 bases, with 12 bases lying between them. The CDR3 covers 14 residues. The V gene's germline CDR1 is KGHSH and CDR2 LQKENI. The CDR3 bases are TGTGCCAGCTCACCCACCGCGGACAACTACGAGCAGTACTTC. It is translated as CASSPTADNYEQYF.

This chain connects TRBV24-1 to TRBJ2-1; the D gene is possibly TRBD1 (6 bases). Germline CDR1 reads KGHDR; CDR2 reads SFDVKD. Deletions cut 0 bases from V and 6 bases from J, with 11 bases between. The CDR3 consists of 15 residues. The chain's CDR3 is CATSDLGGRGNEQFF. For the CDR3, the DNA is TGTGCCACCAGTGATTTGGGGGGCAGGGGCAATGAGCAGTTCTTC.

The V call is TRBV18, the J call TRBJ1-1; 7 bases match TRBD1. The CDR3 runs 15 residues. The V gene end was trimmed by 5 bases and the J gene end by 0 bases; junction bases not matched to a gene: 6. The germline V gene has CDR1 KGHSH and CDR2 LQKENI. CDR3 coding DNA: TGTGCCAGCTCAACCGGACAGGCTCTGAACACTGAAGCTTTCTTT. Translating it yields CASSTGQALNTEAFF.

The chain employs TRBV19 and TRBJ1-2; 9 bases line up with TRBD1. The ends lost 9 bases at V and 5 bases at J; junction bases unmatched: 7. This CDR3 region has 13 residues. In germline, CDR1 is LNHDA, CDR2 SQIVND (reference sequence). The CDR3 sequence: CASARDRDYGYTF. The CDR3 DNA reads TGTGCCAGCGCCCGGGACAGGGATTATGGCTACACCTTC.

The chain recombines TRBV6-2 or TRBV6-3 with TRBJ1-4; D uncertain. The V gene lost 6 bases and the J gene lost 7 bases, with 18 bases spanning the gap. From germline, CDR1 is MNHEY and CDR2 SVGEGT. This CDR3 contains 15 residues. The CDR3 DNA is TGTGCCAGCAGCTCGCGCGGGGATCCGGCTGAAAAACTGTTTTTT. Residues: CASSSRGDPAEKLFF.

This sequence joins TRBV15 and TRBJ2-7, with 8 bases lining up with TRBD1. V shed 1 base, J shed 2 bases, and the junction held 4 bases outside the gene matches. CDR1 and CDR2 (germline): LNHNV, YYDKDF (reference sequence). This CDR3 region has 15 residues. The CDR3 sequence is CATSRGGTGTYEQYF. In nucleotides, the CDR3 is TGTGCCACCAGCAGAGGAGGGACAGGTACCTACGAGCAGTACTTC.

The sample holds many counts of this clone. The chain combines TRBV6-5 with TRBJ1-5; maybe TRBD1 (5 bases). The V gene's germline CDR1 is MNHEY and CDR2 SVGAGI. V lost 2 bases to trimming and J lost 6 bases, with 14 bases between them. The CDR3 spans 15 residues. In DNA, the CDR3 is TGTGCCAGCAGTTACAGTGGGGCATGGGGTCAGCCCCAGCATTTT. Amino acid sequence: CASSYSGAWGQPQHF.

The chain joins TRBV28 to TRBJ1-1; no reliable D call. Germline loops: CDR1 MDHEN, CDR2 SYDVKM. The CDR3 has 12 amino acids. V lost 7 bases, J lost 11 bases, and 17 bases lay in between. CDR3 in amino acids: CASIDTRLIAFF. The DNA of the CDR3 is TGTGCCAGCATAGACACCCGGCTGATCGCTTTCTTT. Full variable domain (outside the CDR3, taken from reference TRBV28 and TRBJ1-1): DVKVTQSSRYLVKRTGEKVFLECVQDMDHENMFWYRQDPGLGLRLIYFSYDVKMKEKGDIPEGYSVSREKKERFSLILESASTNQTSMYLCASIDTRLIAFFGQGTRLTVV.